This T cell receptor (beta chain) is drawn from a study of T cell responses to AZD1222 COVID-19 vaccine. General observations from the study: Clonal diversity may have been underestimated, and the donors were mostly white British, with more females than males. Rises in breadth and depth of Spike-specific TCRs came after two AZD1222 doses. Baseline antibody screening turned up just six seropositive AZD1222 recipients. Sampling captured repertoires only after the peak T cell response.

The CDR3 runs to 16 residues. CDR1 and CDR2 from the germline V gene are SGDLS and YYNGEE. The J segment lost 0 bases and the V segment lost 4 bases, leaving 8 bases of the junction unmatched. This clone was counted a single time. Its antigen is not identified. Method: immunoSEQ multiplex PCR; TCRdb's copy keeps in-frame clones and lacks some. The table records around 140,000 clones, about 91% of them present only once. The receptor was isolated from an adult who received the AZD1222 COVID-19 vaccine. Source: peripheral blood, taken 28 days after the second AZD1222 dose. The gene calls are TRBV9 and TRBJ1-1; 8 bases match TRBD1. The CDR3 protein is CASSPRGQAMNTEAFF. Written as DNA, the CDR3 is TGTGCCAGCAGCCCCCGGGGACAGGCCATGAACACTGAAGCTTTCTTT.